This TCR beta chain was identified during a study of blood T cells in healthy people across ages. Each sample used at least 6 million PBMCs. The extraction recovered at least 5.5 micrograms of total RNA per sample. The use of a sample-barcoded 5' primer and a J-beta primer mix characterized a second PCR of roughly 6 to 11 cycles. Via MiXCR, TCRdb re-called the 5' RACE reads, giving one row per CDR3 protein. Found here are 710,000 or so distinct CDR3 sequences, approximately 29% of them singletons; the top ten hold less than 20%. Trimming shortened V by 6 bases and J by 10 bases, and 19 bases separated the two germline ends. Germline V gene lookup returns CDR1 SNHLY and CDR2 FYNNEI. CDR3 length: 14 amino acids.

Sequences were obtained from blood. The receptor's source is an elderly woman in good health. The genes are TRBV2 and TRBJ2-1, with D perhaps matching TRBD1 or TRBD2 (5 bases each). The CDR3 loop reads CASRRGAEGREQFF. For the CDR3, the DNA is TGTGCCAGCAGGAGGGGCGCTGAGGGGCGAGAGCAGTTCTTC.